The rows below give T cell receptor beta chains drawn from one sample of a study of graft-versus-host responses after intestinal transplantation. These TCRs are of unknown antigen specificity. Generated by immunoSEQ multiplex PCR, the TCRdb table keeps only in-frame clones and is missing some. The sample shows tens of thousands of clones, roughly 93% of them seen only once. Sequences were derived from unstimulated CD4+ T cells sorted from spleen or lymph node cells, sampled before transplant. These receptors were taken from a human donor who was the organ donor for an intestinal transplant. Each CDR3 is given with its conserved first and last residue. The order of the fields is J gene, D gene, clone size, V gene, CDR3 protein, CDR3 DNA. A D gene is named only where the DNA matches it firmly. Not all rows give a size; the values are once, few, many and, for expanded clones, a class.

j_call: TRBJ1-2
d_call: NA
clone_size: NA
v_call: TRBV30
cdr3_aa: CAWSSATGSYGYTF
cdr3_nt: TGTGCCTGGAGTTCGGCGACGGGTTCCTATGGCTACACCTTC

j_call: TRBJ1-6
d_call: NA
clone_size: NA
v_call: TRBV28
cdr3_aa: CASSYLSQANSPLHF
cdr3_nt: TGTGCCAGCAGTTACCTGTCACAGGCAAATTCACCCCTCCACTTT

j_call: TRBJ2-5
d_call: NA
clone_size: NA
v_call: TRBV5-1
cdr3_aa: CASSLVGGQETQYF
cdr3_nt: TGCGCCAGCAGCTTGGTTGGAGGGCAAGAGACCCAGTACTTC

j_call: TRBJ2-7
d_call: NA
clone_size: NA
v_call: TRBV11-1
cdr3_aa: CASSPGRGLTSYEQYF
cdr3_nt: TGTGCCAGCAGCCCCGGGCGCGGGCTCACCTCCTACGAGCAGTACTTC

j_call: TRBJ1-2
d_call: TRBD1
clone_size: NA
v_call: TRBV11-3
cdr3_aa: CASSQPRDRPDYGYTF
cdr3_nt: TGTGCCAGCAGCCAACCCAGGGACAGGCCCGACTATGGCTACACCTTC

j_call: TRBJ2-5
d_call: NA
clone_size: NA
v_call: TRBV28
cdr3_aa: CASTLSSNRETQYF
cdr3_nt: TGTGCCAGCACCCTGTCCAGTAATCGAGAGACCCAGTACTTC

j_call: TRBJ1-2
d_call: NA
clone_size: NA
v_call: TRBV5-4
cdr3_aa: CASSSYSLNYGYTF
cdr3_nt: TGTGCCAGCAGCTCTTACAGCCTTAACTATGGCTACACCTTC

j_call: TRBJ1-4
d_call: NA
clone_size: NA
v_call: TRBV7-9
cdr3_aa: CASSPTGGAEKLFF
cdr3_nt: TGTGCCAGCAGCCCGACAGGAGGGGCTGAAAAACTGTTTTTT

j_call: TRBJ1-5
d_call: NA
clone_size: NA
v_call: TRBV28
cdr3_aa: CASNGGYQPQHF
cdr3_nt: TGTGCCAGCAATGGGGGTTATCAGCCCCAGCATTTT

j_call: TRBJ2-7
d_call: TRBD2
clone_size: NA
v_call: TRBV25-1
cdr3_aa: CASRTSAYEQYF
cdr3_nt: TGTGCCAGCAGGACTAGCGCCTACGAGCAGTACTTC

j_call: TRBJ2-5
d_call: TRBD1
clone_size: NA
v_call: TRBV2
cdr3_aa: CASSGQGTFQETQYF
cdr3_nt: TGTGCCAGCAGTGGACAGGGCACTTTCCAAGAGACCCAGTACTTC

j_call: TRBJ2-2
d_call: NA
clone_size: NA
v_call: TRBV21-1
cdr3_aa: CASSKAFRTSEGHRGAVF
cdr3_nt: TGTGCCAGCAGCAAAGCTTTTAGGACTAGCGAGGGGCACCGGGGAGCTGTTTTT

j_call: TRBJ2-1
d_call: TRBD1
clone_size: NA
v_call: TRBV4-1
cdr3_aa: CASSQRGDRGLGNEQFF
cdr3_nt: TGCGCCAGCAGCCAACGCGGGGACAGGGGGCTTGGGAATGAGCAGTTCTTC

j_call: TRBJ1-1
d_call: NA
clone_size: NA
v_call: TRBV7-2
cdr3_aa: CASSPNRAAPGAFF
cdr3_nt: TGTGCCAGCAGCCCTAATAGGGCTGCCCCCGGGGCTTTCTTT

j_call: TRBJ1-2
d_call: NA
clone_size: NA
v_call: TRBV2
cdr3_aa: CASRNSKRGPYGYTF
cdr3_nt: TGTGCCAGCAGAAACTCGAAAAGGGGTCCCTATGGCTACACCTTC

j_call: TRBJ2-2
d_call: NA
clone_size: NA
v_call: TRBV9
cdr3_aa: CASNPVGGGTGELFF
cdr3_nt: TGTGCCAGCAACCCGGTTGGAGGTGGCACCGGGGAGCTGTTTTTT

j_call: TRBJ1-4
d_call: NA
clone_size: NA
v_call: TRBV9
cdr3_aa: CASSVGATNEKLFF
cdr3_nt: TGTGCCAGCAGCGTAGGCGCAACTAATGAAAAACTGTTTTTT

j_call: TRBJ1-3
d_call: TRBD1
clone_size: NA
v_call: TRBV5-1
cdr3_aa: CASSGDSTGNTIYF
cdr3_nt: TGCGCCAGCAGCGGGGACAGCACTGGAAACACCATATATTTT

j_call: TRBJ2-7
d_call: TRBD2
clone_size: NA
v_call: TRBV19
cdr3_aa: CASSIGRGGYEQYF
cdr3_nt: TGTGCCAGTAGTATCGGGAGGGGGGGCTACGAGCAGTACTTC

j_call: TRBJ1-6
d_call: NA
clone_size: NA
v_call: TRBV7-2
cdr3_aa: CASSSVKTDKNSPLHF
cdr3_nt: TGTGCCAGCAGCTCCGTAAAGACGGACAAAAATTCACCCCTCCACTTT

j_call: TRBJ2-1
d_call: NA
clone_size: NA
v_call: TRBV18
cdr3_aa: CASSPLDGYEQFF
cdr3_nt: TGTGCCAGCTCACCATTGGATGGGTATGAGCAGTTCTTC

j_call: TRBJ2-1
d_call: TRBD1
clone_size: NA
v_call: TRBV11-2
cdr3_aa: CASSDRGPIYNEQFF
cdr3_nt: TGTGCCAGCAGCGACAGGGGCCCTATCTACAATGAGCAGTTCTTC

j_call: TRBJ2-7
d_call: NA
clone_size: NA
v_call: TRBV28
cdr3_aa: CASSSGGVVRGYEQYF
cdr3_nt: TGTGCCAGCAGTTCCGGAGGGGTGGTCAGGGGCTACGAGCAGTACTTC

j_call: TRBJ2-7
d_call: TRBD1
clone_size: NA
v_call: TRBV5-4
cdr3_aa: CASSPGQDYEQYF
cdr3_nt: TGTGCCAGCAGCCCAGGACAGGACTACGAGCAGTACTTC

j_call: TRBJ1-1
d_call: NA
clone_size: NA
v_call: TRBV11-1
cdr3_aa: CASSRLGTLNTEAFF
cdr3_nt: TGTGCCAGCAGCCGATTGGGGACCCTGAACACTGAAGCTTTCTTT

j_call: TRBJ1-5
d_call: NA
clone_size: NA
v_call: TRBV19
cdr3_aa: CASTVRVNGNQPQHF
cdr3_nt: TGTGCCAGTACTGTTCGCGTCAACGGGAATCAGCCCCAGCATTTT

j_call: TRBJ1-2
d_call: NA
clone_size: NA
v_call: TRBV7-9
cdr3_aa: CASSLSTSYTF
cdr3_nt: TGTGCCAGCAGCTTATCGACGAGCTACACCTTC

j_call: TRBJ2-3
d_call: TRBD2
clone_size: once
v_call: TRBV5-4
cdr3_aa: CASSTPLAGTDTQYF
cdr3_nt: TGTGCCAGCAGCACACCTCTAGCGGGCACAGATACGCAGTATTTT

j_call: TRBJ2-5
d_call: NA
clone_size: NA
v_call: TRBV5-4
cdr3_aa: CASSLVSGQETQYF
cdr3_nt: TGTGCCAGCAGCTTGGTGTCCGGGCAAGAGACCCAGTACTTC

j_call: TRBJ2-1
d_call: NA
clone_size: NA
v_call: TRBV18
cdr3_aa: CASSPPTRRSYNEQFF
cdr3_nt: TGTGCCAGCTCACCACCGACTAGGAGGTCCTACAATGAGCAGTTCTTC

j_call: TRBJ1-1
d_call: NA
clone_size: NA
v_call: TRBV19
cdr3_aa: CASNGQGTEAFF
cdr3_nt: TGTGCCAGTAATGGCCAAGGCACTGAAGCTTTCTTT

j_call: TRBJ1-1
d_call: TRBD1
clone_size: NA
v_call: TRBV6-1
cdr3_aa: CAGKGTGQNTEAFF
cdr3_nt: TGTGCCGGAAAAGGGACAGGGCAGAACACTGAAGCTTTCTTT

j_call: TRBJ1-1
d_call: TRBD1
clone_size: NA
v_call: TRBV6-6
cdr3_aa: CASSDRGIGEAFF
cdr3_nt: TGTGCCAGCAGCGACAGGGGTATTGGTGAAGCTTTCTTT

j_call: TRBJ1-6
d_call: NA
clone_size: NA
v_call: TRBV6-1
cdr3_aa: CASSDRWTTNSPLHF
cdr3_nt: TGTGCCAGCAGCGACCGTTGGACGACAAATTCACCCCTCCACTTT

j_call: TRBJ2-7
d_call: NA
clone_size: NA
v_call: TRBV5-6
cdr3_aa: CASSLGRGVSWQYF
cdr3_nt: TGTGCCAGCAGCTTGGGGCGTGGGGTATCGTGGCAGTACTTC

j_call: TRBJ1-3
d_call: NA
clone_size: few
v_call: TRBV2
cdr3_aa: CASRDSYSGNTIYF
cdr3_nt: TGTGCCAGCAGGGACAGCTACTCTGGAAACACCATATATTTT

j_call: TRBJ2-5
d_call: NA
clone_size: NA
v_call: TRBV7-2
cdr3_aa: CASSGRAVRGPETQYF
cdr3_nt: TGTGCCAGCTCTGGGCGCGCTGTGCGAGGCCCAGAGACCCAGTACTTC

j_call: TRBJ2-3
d_call: NA
clone_size: NA
v_call: TRBV25-1
cdr3_aa: CASSGGASTSTDTQYF
cdr3_nt: TGTGCCAGCAGCGGGGGCGCCTCAACATCCACAGATACGCAGTATTTT

j_call: TRBJ2-1
d_call: NA
clone_size: NA
v_call: TRBV2
cdr3_aa: CASSVDYSYNEQFF
cdr3_nt: TGTGCCAGCAGTGTAGACTACTCCTACAATGAGCAGTTCTTC

j_call: TRBJ1-2
d_call: NA
clone_size: NA
v_call: TRBV11-3
cdr3_aa: CASSLGGDRVSGYTF
cdr3_nt: TGTGCCAGCAGCTTAGGCGGGGACCGTGTATCTGGCTACACCTTC

j_call: TRBJ1-1
d_call: NA
clone_size: NA
v_call: TRBV19
cdr3_aa: CASSIGHVDIEAFF
cdr3_nt: TGTGCCAGTAGTATAGGTCACGTCGACATCGAAGCTTTCTTT

j_call: TRBJ1-3
d_call: NA
clone_size: NA
v_call: TRBV7-9
cdr3_aa: CASSLGDGGNTIYF
cdr3_nt: TGTGCCAGCAGCCTAGGTGACGGTGGAAACACCATATATTTT

j_call: TRBJ1-3
d_call: TRBD1
clone_size: NA
v_call: TRBV7-2
cdr3_aa: CASSPDAGGRNTIYF
cdr3_nt: TGTGCCAGCAGTCCAGACGCAGGGGGCCGAAACACCATATATTTT

j_call: TRBJ2-1
d_call: NA
clone_size: NA
v_call: TRBV20-1
cdr3_aa: CSLGSNGEQFF
cdr3_nt: TGCAGCCTGGGGAGCAACGGAGAGCAGTTCTTC

j_call: TRBJ2-3
d_call: TRBD2
clone_size: few
v_call: TRBV4-2
cdr3_aa: CASSQGEGGIGDTQYF
cdr3_nt: TGTGCCAGCAGCCAAGGGGAGGGTGGGATCGGAGATACGCAGTATTTT

j_call: TRBJ1-1
d_call: NA
clone_size: NA
v_call: TRBV27
cdr3_aa: CASSGDGRTNTEAFF
cdr3_nt: TGTGCCAGCAGTGGCGACGGACGGACGAACACTGAAGCTTTCTTT

j_call: TRBJ1-2
d_call: NA
clone_size: NA
v_call: TRBV15
cdr3_aa: CATSRAGGNYGYTF
cdr3_nt: TGTGCCACCAGCAGAGCGGGGGGAAACTATGGCTACACCTTC

j_call: TRBJ1-1
d_call: NA
clone_size: NA
v_call: TRBV9
cdr3_aa: CASSVHQGISEAFF
cdr3_nt: TGTGCCAGCAGCGTTCATCAGGGGATCAGTGAAGCTTTCTTT

j_call: TRBJ2-4
d_call: NA
clone_size: NA
v_call: TRBV7-2
cdr3_aa: CASSLGPTKIAKNIQYF
cdr3_nt: TGTGCCAGCAGCTTAGGACCAACCAAGATAGCCAAAAACATTCAGTACTTC

j_call: TRBJ2-2
d_call: TRBD2
clone_size: NA
v_call: TRBV19
cdr3_aa: CATKDQAGGPTGELFF
cdr3_nt: TGTGCCACCAAAGATCAAGCGGGGGGGCCAACCGGGGAGCTGTTTTTT

j_call: TRBJ2-4
d_call: NA
clone_size: NA
v_call: TRBV6-6
cdr3_aa: CASTYYQTVSKNIQYF
cdr3_nt: TGTGCCAGCACCTATTACCAGACAGTCTCCAAAAACATTCAGTACTTC

j_call: TRBJ1-1
d_call: NA
clone_size: NA
v_call: TRBV28
cdr3_aa: CASSFSDRTNTEAFF
cdr3_nt: TGTGCCAGCAGTTTTAGTGACAGGACGAACACTGAAGCTTTCTTT